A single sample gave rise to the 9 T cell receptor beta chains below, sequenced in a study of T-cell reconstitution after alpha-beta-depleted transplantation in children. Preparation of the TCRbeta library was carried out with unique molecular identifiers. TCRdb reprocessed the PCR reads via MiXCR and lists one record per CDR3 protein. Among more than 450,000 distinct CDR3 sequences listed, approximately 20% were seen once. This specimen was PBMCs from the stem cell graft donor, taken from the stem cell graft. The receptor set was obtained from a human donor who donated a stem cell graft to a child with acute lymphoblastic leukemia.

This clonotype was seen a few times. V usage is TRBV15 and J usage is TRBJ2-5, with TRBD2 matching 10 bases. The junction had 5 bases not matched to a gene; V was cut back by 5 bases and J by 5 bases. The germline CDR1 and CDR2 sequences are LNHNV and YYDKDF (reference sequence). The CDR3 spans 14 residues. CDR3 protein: CATSLAGGIETQYF. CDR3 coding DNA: TGTGCCACCAGCTTAGCGGGAGGCATTGAGACCCAGTACTTC.

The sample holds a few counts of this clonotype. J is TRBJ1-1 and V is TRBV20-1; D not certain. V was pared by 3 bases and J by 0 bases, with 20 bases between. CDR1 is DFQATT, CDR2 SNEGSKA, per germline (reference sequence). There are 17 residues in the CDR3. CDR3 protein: CSASPKGFERLNTEAFF. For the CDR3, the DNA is TGCAGTGCTAGCCCCAAAGGGTTTGAGAGATTGAACACTGAAGCTTTCTTT.

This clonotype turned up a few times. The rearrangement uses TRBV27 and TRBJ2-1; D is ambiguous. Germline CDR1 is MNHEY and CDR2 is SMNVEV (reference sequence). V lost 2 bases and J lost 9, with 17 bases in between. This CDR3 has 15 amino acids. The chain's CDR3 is CASSLHSPSSGEQFF. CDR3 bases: TGTGCCAGCAGTTTACATTCCCCAAGCTCGGGTGAGCAGTTCTTC.

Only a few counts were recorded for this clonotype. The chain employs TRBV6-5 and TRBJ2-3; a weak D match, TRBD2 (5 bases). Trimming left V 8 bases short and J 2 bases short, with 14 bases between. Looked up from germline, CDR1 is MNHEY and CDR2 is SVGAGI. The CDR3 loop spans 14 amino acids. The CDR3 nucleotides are TGTGCCAGCCGAGACGGAGGAACCACAGATACGCAGTATTTT. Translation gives CASRDGGTTDTQYF.

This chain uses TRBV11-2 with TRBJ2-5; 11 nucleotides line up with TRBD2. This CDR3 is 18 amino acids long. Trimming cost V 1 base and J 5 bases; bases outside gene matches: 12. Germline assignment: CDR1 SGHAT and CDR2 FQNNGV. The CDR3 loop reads CASSLVGAWVAGGETQYF. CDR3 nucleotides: TGTGCCAGCAGCTTAGTAGGGGCTTGGGTAGCGGGAGGGGAGACCCAGTACTTC.

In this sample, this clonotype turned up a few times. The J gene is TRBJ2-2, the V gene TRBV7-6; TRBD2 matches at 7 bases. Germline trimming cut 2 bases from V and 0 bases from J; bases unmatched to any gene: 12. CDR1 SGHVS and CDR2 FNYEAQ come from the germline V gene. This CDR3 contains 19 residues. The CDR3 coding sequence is TGTGCCAGCAGCTTAAGCCTCTCTAGCGGAACAGCGAACACCGGGGAGCTGTTTTTT. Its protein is CASSLSLSSGTANTGELFF. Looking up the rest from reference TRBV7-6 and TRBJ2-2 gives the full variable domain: GAGVSQSPRYKVTKRGQDVALRCDPISGHVSLYWYRQALGQGPEFLTYFNYEAQQDKSGLPNDRFSAERPEGSISTLTIQRTEQRDSAMYRCASSLSLSSGTANTGELFFGEGSRLTVL.

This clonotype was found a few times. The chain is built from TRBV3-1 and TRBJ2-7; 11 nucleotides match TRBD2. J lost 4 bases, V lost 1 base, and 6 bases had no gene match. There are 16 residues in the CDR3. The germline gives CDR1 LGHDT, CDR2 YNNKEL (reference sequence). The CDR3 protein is CASSQVLAGDLYEQYF. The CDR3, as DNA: TGTGCCAGCAGCCAAGTACTAGCGGGAGACTTGTACGAGCAGTACTTC.

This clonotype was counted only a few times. CDR3 DNA: TGTGCCACCAGTGACCCCCATATAAGCGGGGGAAGCACAGATACGCAGTATTTT. Protein sequence: CATSDPHISGGSTDTQYF. The rearrangement joins TRBV24-1 to TRBJ2-3; 8 positions agree with TRBD2. CDR1 and CDR2 (germline): KGHDR, SFDVKD. The CDR3 is 18 residues long. V lost 4 bases, J lost 0 bases, and 11 bases stayed unmatched.

DNA of the CDR3: TGCAGCGTCCGGGGAGCGGGGAGAGGTACCTACGAGCAGTACTTC. Amino acid sequence: CSVRGAGRGTYEQYF. This chain links TRBV29-1 with TRBJ2-7, with 7 bases fitting TRBD2. This CDR3 spans 15 amino acids. CDR1 SQVTM and CDR2 ANQGSEA come from the germline V gene. V shed 6 bases and J 2 bases; nucleotides not matched to a gene: 13.